One and the same sample provided the 13 T cell receptor beta chains below, sequenced in a study of T cell responses to AZD1222 COVID-19 vaccine. Sequencing was performed with immunoSEQ multiplex PCR; in TCRdb, only in-frame clones are kept and a portion is missing. The sample includes some 80,000 clones, more than 70% of them seen just once. The material was peripheral blood, obtained 28 days after the second dose of the MenACWY control vaccine. The source is an adult who received the MenACWY meningococcal vaccine as a control.

This rearrangement joins TRBV24-1 to TRBJ2-2; maybe TRBD1 (5 bases). Germline CDR1 is KGHDR and CDR2 is SFDVKD. The germline V and J ends were trimmed by 4 bases and 2 bases, with 13 bases remaining between them. The CDR3 is 16 residues long. The chain's CDR3 is CATSDQGPINTGELFF. The DNA of the CDR3 is TGTGCCACCAGTGACCAGGGCCCGATTAACACCGGGGAGCTGTTTTTT.

The genes are TRBV27 and TRBJ1-2; 7 bases match TRBD1. Germline CDR1 reads MNHEY; CDR2 reads SMNVEV (reference sequence). The CDR3 covers 14 residues. The V segment lost 6 bases and the J segment 1 base; nucleotides outside the gene matches: 5. The CDR3 nucleotides are TGTGCCAGCAGCTCGGGACAGCATAACTATGGCTACACCTTC. Translation: CASSSGQHNYGYTF.

The sample holds a few counts of this clone. The chain recombines TRBV10-3 with TRBJ2-1; 10 bases align to TRBD2. Germline lookup yields CDR1 ENHRY and CDR2 SYGVKD. The V gene end was trimmed by 6 bases and the J gene end by 1 base; junction bases not matched to a gene: 6. CDR3 size: 16 residues. The CDR3 coding sequence is TGTGCCATCAGGGCTAGCGGGGGCGCATCCTACAATGAGCAGTTCTTC. This encodes CAIRASGGASYNEQFF.

J is TRBJ1-2 and V is TRBV6-5, with D possibly being TRBD1 (6 bases). Between the trimmed V and J ends, which lost 5 bases and 7 bases, there was a span of 14 bases. The CDR3 has 13 residues. Germline V gene data show CDR1 as MNHEY and CDR2 as SVGAGI. The CDR3: CASSTPGVSGYTF. CDR3 DNA sequence: TGTGCCAGCAGTACCCCAGGGGTATCTGGCTACACCTTC.

The V gene is TRBV7-2, the J gene TRBJ1-6; D gene unclear. Germline CDR1 and CDR2: SGHTA and FQGNSA. The CDR3 loop spans 15 amino acids. Trimming stripped 8 bases from V and 0 bases from J, with 11 bases between. CDR3 nucleotides: TGTGCCAGCCGCCCCGGTATCTCCTATAATTCACCCCTCCACTTT. Residues: CASRPGISYNSPLHF.

The chain couples TRBV12-5 to TRBJ2-4; D remains unclear. Germline CDR1 and CDR2: LGHNT and FRNRAP. Trimming shortened V by 3 bases and J by 0 bases, and 9 bases separated the two germline ends. There are 15 residues in the CDR3. This CDR3 is CASGLGVRAKNIQYF. The CDR3, as DNA: TGTGCTAGTGGTTTAGGAGTAAGAGCCAAAAACATTCAGTACTTC.

The chain recombines TRBV18 with TRBJ1-1; 7 bases are shared with TRBD1. Germline CDR1 and CDR2: KGHSH and LQKENI. The CDR3 sequence is 14 residues long. V dropped 1 base and J dropped 4; count of bases not matched to a gene: 3. The CDR3 sequence: CASSPQGATTEAFF. CDR3 DNA: TGTGCCAGCTCACCACAGGGGGCGACCACTGAAGCTTTCTTT.

The chain has TRBV5-4 and TRBJ1-6; possibly TRBD1 for D (5 bases). V lost 0 bases and J 6 bases, leaving 16 bases between the germline ends. CDR3 length equals 17 residues. Germline V gene sequence: CDR1 SGHNT, CDR2 YYREEE (reference sequence). CDR3 sequence (DNA): TGTGCCAGCAGCTTGGACTCATCCGGGGGAGTTAATTCACCCCTCCACTTT. Translating gives CASSLDSSGGVNSPLHF. The whole variable domain, remainder taken from reference TRBV5-4 and TRBJ1-6, is ETGVTQSPTHLIKTRGQQVTLRCSSQSGHNTVSWYQQALGQGPQFIFQYYREEENGRGNFPPRFSGLQFPNYSSELNVNALELDDSALYLCASSLDSSGGVNSPLHFGNGTRLTVT.

This chain joins TRBV6-2 or TRBV6-3 and TRBJ2-1, with 11 bases lining up with TRBD1. Germline V CDR1 and CDR2: MNHEY, SVGEGT. This CDR3 region has 17 residues. With 5 bases clipped from V and 9 bases from J, the junction kept 15 bases outside the gene matches. This chain's CDR3 is CASSAGTGGFRKGEQFF. The CDR3 DNA reads as TGTGCCAGCAGTGCGGGGACAGGGGGTTTTAGAAAGGGTGAGCAGTTCTTC.

The J gene is TRBJ2-5, the V gene TRBV19; 10 bases fit TRBD1. V trimming: 4 bases; J trimming: 4 bases; junction bases outside the gene matches: 9. Germline CDR1 reads LNHDA; CDR2 reads SQIVND (reference sequence). The CDR3 is 16 residues long. In DNA form, the CDR3 reads TGTGCCAGTAGTACAACGGGACAGGGGATACGAGAGACCCAGTACTTC. Its translation: CASSTTGQGIRETQYF.

This chain uses TRBV5-1 with TRBJ2-1; possible D gene TRBD1, 6 bases. The V gene lost 0 bases and the J gene lost 6 bases, with 13 bases spanning the gap. The CDR3 runs 15 residues. CDR1 is SGHRS, CDR2 YFSETQ, per germline. The CDR3 loop is CASSLAVTGTNEQFF. CDR3 in DNA: TGCGCCAGCAGCTTGGCGGTAACAGGGACCAATGAGCAGTTCTTC. The full variable domain, completed using reference TRBV5-1 and TRBJ2-1, is KAGVTQTPRYLIKTRGQQVTLSCSPISGHRSVSWYQQTPGQGLQFLFEYFSETQRNKGNFPGRFSGRQFSNSRSEMNVSTLELGDSALYLCASSLAVTGTNEQFFGPGTRLTVL.

This chain links TRBV29-1 with TRBJ1-1; possible D gene TRBD1, 6 bases. The CDR3 totals 14 residues. The V and J ends lost 8 bases and 0 bases respectively, with 16 bases between them. Germline CDR1 reads SQVTM; CDR2 reads ANQGSEA. Here the CDR3 DNA reads TGCAGCTACTTTGGACAGTCGATGAACACTGAAGCTTTCTTT. Translating gives CSYFGQSMNTEAFF.

The chain uses TRBV10-3 and TRBJ2-5; TRBD1 matches 7 bases. Looked up from germline, CDR1 is ENHRY and CDR2 is SYGVKD. The CDR3 sequence is 14 residues long. Trimming took 3 bases from V and 4 from J; bases not matched to a gene: 5. The CDR3 sequence is CAISDRGRGETQYF. The DNA for the CDR3 is TGTGCCATCAGTGACAGGGGGAGAGGAGAGACCCAGTACTTC.